What follows are 2 T cell receptor beta chains derived from one specimen sequenced in a study of blood T cell repertoires in COVID-19. Sequencing used immunoSEQ multiplex PCR; TCRdb keeps in-frame clones, though not all of them. The sample contains 150,000 to 200,000 clones, approximately 85% of which appear only once. The sequenced material came from peripheral blood. The receptors were gathered from a human donor with active or convalescent COVID-19. The donor label of this sample is uncertain.

Remarks on this clone: In the same sample, other DNA sequences code for this CDR3. The CDR3 DNA reads TGTGCCAGCAGCCTAGCAGGGGCCTACAATGAGCAGTTCTTC. Translation: CASSLAGAYNEQFF. The V gene is TRBV7-3, the J gene TRBJ2-1; maybe TRBD1 (6 bases). CDR3 length: 14 amino acids. Germline V gene data show CDR1 as SGHTA and CDR2 as FQGTGA. Trimming removed 5 bases at V and 2 bases at J, with 10 bases between.

This clone was counted once. The rearrangement joins TRBV3-1 (or the pseudogene TRBV3-2) to TRBJ2-5, with no clear D. This CDR3 comprises 14 residues. Germline lookup yields CDR1 LGHDT and CDR2 YNNKEL (reference sequence). Trimming cost V 2 bases and J 0 bases, with 7 bases left between them. The CDR3 here is CASSQRENQETQYF. The DNA of the CDR3 is TGTGCCAGCAGCCAACGAGAGAACCAAGAGACCCAGTACTTC.